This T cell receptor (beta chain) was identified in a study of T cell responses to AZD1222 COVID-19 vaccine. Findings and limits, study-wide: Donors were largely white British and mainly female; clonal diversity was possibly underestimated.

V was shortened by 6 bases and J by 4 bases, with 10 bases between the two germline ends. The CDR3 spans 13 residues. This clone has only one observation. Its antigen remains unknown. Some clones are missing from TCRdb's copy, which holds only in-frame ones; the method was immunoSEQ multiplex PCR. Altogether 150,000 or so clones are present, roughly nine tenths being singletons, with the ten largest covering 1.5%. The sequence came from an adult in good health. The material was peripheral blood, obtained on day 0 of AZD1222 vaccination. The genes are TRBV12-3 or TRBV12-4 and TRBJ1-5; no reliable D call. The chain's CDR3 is CASRLWGNQPQHF. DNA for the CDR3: TGTGCCAGCAGATTGTGGGGAAATCAGCCCCAGCATTTT.